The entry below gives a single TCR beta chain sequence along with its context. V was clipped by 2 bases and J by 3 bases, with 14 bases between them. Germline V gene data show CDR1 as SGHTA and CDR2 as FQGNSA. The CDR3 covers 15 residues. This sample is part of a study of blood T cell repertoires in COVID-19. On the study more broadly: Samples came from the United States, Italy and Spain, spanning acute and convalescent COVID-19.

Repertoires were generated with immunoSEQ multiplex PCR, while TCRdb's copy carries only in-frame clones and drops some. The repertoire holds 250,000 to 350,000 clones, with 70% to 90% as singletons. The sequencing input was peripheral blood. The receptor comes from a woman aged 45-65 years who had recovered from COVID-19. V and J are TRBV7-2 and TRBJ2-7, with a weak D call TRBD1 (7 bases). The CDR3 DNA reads TGTGCCAGCAGCTTATCACTAGCAGGGGGCTACGAGCAGTACTTC. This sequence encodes CASSLSLAGGYEQYF. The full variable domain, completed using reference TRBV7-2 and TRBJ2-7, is GAGVSQSPSNKVTEKGKDVELRCDPISGHTALYWYRQSLGQGLEFLIYFQGNSAPDKSGLPSDRFSAERTGGSVSTLTIQRTQQEDSAVYLCASSLSLAGGYEQYFGPGTRLTVT.